This is a list of T cell receptor beta chains from one sample in a study of T-cell memory formation after mild COVID-19. Via MiXCR, TCRdb re-called the 5' RACE reads, giving one row per CDR3 protein. Of about 170,000 distinct CDR3 sequences in the sample, 13% were seen once. Material: PBMCs or a T cell subset sorted from them (not recorded which). These receptors originate from a man aged 18-30 years who had mild COVID-19 (a few samples of this study predate the infection). Cell type and time point are not known. The CDR3 runs from the conserved cysteine through the conserved F or W. Fields, in order: V gene, clone size, CDR3 length, D gene, J gene, CDR3 protein, CDR3 DNA. The D gene is left open where the match is weak. Clone size, where shown, is once, few, many, or a class for clones that have expanded.

>TRBV7-8|NA|16|NA|TRBJ2-1
CASTPLRGVAYNEQFF
TGTGCCAGCACCCCTCTGCGAGGGGTGGCATACAATGAGCAGTTCTTC
>TRBV2|few|10|NA|TRBJ2-1
CASSNNEQFF
TGTGCCAGCAGCAACAATGAGCAGTTCTTC
>TRBV4-2|few|17|NA|TRBJ2-3
CASSQEARGRGTDTQYF
TGTGCCAGCAGCCAAGAGGCCCGCGGGCGGGGCACAGATACGCAGTATTTT
>TRBV5-6|few|16|NA|TRBJ1-1
CASSPLGHRMNTEAFF
TGTGCCAGCAGCCCCCTCGGACACCGAATGAACACTGAAGCTTTCTTT
>TRBV7-9|few|14|NA|TRBJ2-1
CASSFRPGLSAKFF
TGTGCCAGCAGCTTCCGTCCGGGACTCAGCGCCAAGTTCTTC
>TRBV5-1|few|13|NA|TRBJ1-2
CASSLGGFSGYTF
TGCGCCAGCAGCCTAGGGGGTTTCAGTGGCTACACCTTC
>TRBV30|many|12|NA|TRBJ2-1
CAWRHTQTRPFF
TGTGCCTGGAGACACACCCAAACGCGCCCGTTCTTC
>TRBV7-9|many|14|NA|TRBJ2-7
CASSLFQGPHEQYF
TGTGCCAGCAGCTTATTCCAGGGCCCACACGAGCAGTACTTC
>TRBV7-9|few|14|NA|TRBJ1-3
CASSFTRTGNTIYF
TGTGCCAGCAGCTTCACCAGGACGGGAAACACCATATATTTT
>TRBV4-3|few|15|NA|TRBJ1-4
CASSHAEATNEKLFF
TGCGCCAGCAGCCACGCAGAGGCAACTAATGAAAAACTGTTTTTT
>TRBV11-2|few|16|TRBD2|TRBJ2-1
CASSILSSGLYNEQFF
TGTGCCAGCAGTATCTTGAGTAGCGGGCTTTACAATGAGCAGTTCTTC
>TRBV10-3|few|16|TRBD2|TRBJ2-3
CAIKPLAGGPTDTQYF
TGTGCCATCAAACCACTAGCGGGGGGACCGACAGATACGCAGTATTTT
>TRBV12-3/TRBV12-4|few|15|TRBD2|TRBJ2-5
CASSFHGGAGETQYF
TGTGCCAGCAGTTTTCACGGGGGGGCGGGAGAGACCCAGTACTTC
>TRBV4-3|NA|15|NA|TRBJ1-1
CASSQDRVKYTEAFF
TGCGCCAGCAGCCAAGACAGGGTAAAATATACTGAAGCTTTCTTT
>TRBV29-1|few|13|NA|TRBJ1-2
CSFELTGRGGYTF
TGCAGCTTCGAGCTGACCGGGAGGGGAGGCTACACCTTC
>TRBV20-1|few|14|TRBD1|TRBJ2-3
CSETRQGVTDTQYF
TGCAGTGAAACAAGACAGGGAGTCACAGATACGCAGTATTTT
>TRBV5-5|NA|13|NA|TRBJ1-2
CASSLMADPGYTF
TGTGCCAGCAGCTTGATGGCAGACCCTGGCTACACCTTC